This T cell receptor beta chain was retrieved from a study of T cell responses to AZD1222 COVID-19 vaccine (dated by TCRdb to the early 2020s). In the study overall: AZD1222 recipients whose second dose came at about 4 weeks and those whose second dose came at about 12 weeks were combined into one group, since spike-specific TCR depth and breadth did not differ between the two schedules. A total of approximately 250 trial participants underwent TCR sequencing, of whom roughly 210 had received two doses of AZD1222 and about 25 had received two doses of the MenACWY control vaccine. Trial participants were enrolled by age into subgroups of 18-55, 56-69 and 70-plus years, and about 150, 27 and 61 TCR-sequenced participants, respectively, were included in these subgroups. On the study overall, not on this receptor specifically: Nearly half of unique spike-specific TCRs reportedly recognized epitopes outside regions mutated in the B.1.351 and B.1.1.7 variants. Vaccine-associated CD4 TCRs spanned the whole spike protein, with dominant responses in regions 160-218 and 743-854. After two AZD1222 doses, both the breadth and the depth of spike-specific TCRs were significantly higher than at day 0 and than in MenACWY recipients. Only five to seven AZD1222 recipients were SARS-CoV-2 seropositive at baseline, limiting conclusions about previously exposed vaccinees. The 56-69-year group was small, and its depth increase did not reach significance, likely because of low power. Because no day 14 peak-response samples were available, the repertoires could be characterized only after the peak T cell response. Participants were mostly white British, with more females than males. The authors suggested clonal diversity may have been underestimated.

Remarks on this clone: The specificity of this receptor is unknown. One base away there is no much larger clone; base qualities are not given.

The CDR3, from cysteine to phenylalanine, totals 11 residues. CDR3 DNA is the only sequence kept; it has 33 bases, read in frame from the first base. The germline V gene gives CDR1 as SGHDT and CDR2 as YYEEEE. At the junction V is shortened by 4 bases and J by 10 bases, with 11 bases in between. The CDR3 regions of human TCRbeta chains were analyzed by immunosequencing. In the original analysis: Repertoire TCRs were matched against a reference library of SARS-CoV-2-specific TCRs generated with the MIRA antigen-specificity platform. Breadth meant the fraction of unique TCRs that were SARS-CoV-2-associated, whereas depth meant the fraction of total T cells that were SARS-CoV-2-associated. Using the MIRA data, each spike-specific TCR was assigned both to the spike region to which the TCR was reactive and to a CD4 or CD8 class. Log10-transformed breadth and depth values were compared by one-way ANOVA with Sidak's multiple comparisons tests. TCRdb stores this immuneACCESS table with in-frame sequences only. Part of the clones is absent; in the studies checked, under half of the shortfall reflects unresolved V genes, and no reason is known for the rest. The V and J calls and clone size come from that table; D and trimming were worked out from the DNA. In this sample the table shows 100,000 or so clones, about 88% of which occur a single time. 5% of the sample belongs to the ten largest clones.

Taken with the paper, the label for time point translates to: baseline before first vaccination. The vaccinee samples were drawn from two UK trials, COV001 and COV002, one of which was a single-blind randomized controlled phase 2/3 trial testing AZD1222 (ChAdOx1 nCoV-19) in healthy adults. For TCRbeta chain sequencing, PBMC samples were collected from trial participants at day 0 and at day 28 after the second dose. The chain joins TRBV5-6 to TRBJ1-2; no D segment can be confidently identified. This sample comprised peripheral blood, obtained on day 0 of AZD1222 vaccination. The sequence came from an adult in good health. The CDR3 loop reads CASSLGEVYTF. The DNA sequence is TGTGCCAGCAGCCTCGGCGAAGTCTACACCTTC.